Sequencing of this T cell receptor (beta chain) was carried out in a study of cytomegalovirus exposure and HLA in healthy donors listed by TCRdb under 2017. Looking at the study overall: An earlier analysis of some 600 of the donors reported roughly 300 Gb of sequence data and approximately 120 million unique TCR beta sequences obtained from around 190 million T cells. An early release that covered about 600 HLA-typed donors contained about 300 gigabases of sequencing data and 70 million to 100 million unique TCR sequences. The genetic ancestry cluster associated with self-reported Caucasian donors included 81% of the roughly 400 genotyped donors. The aim of the study was to test whether cataloging public T cell receptors could identify signatures of past pathogen exposure. The study used immunosequencing to profile the T cell repertoires of more than 650 subjects and linked those repertoires to cytomegalovirus serostatus. Besides the first cohort of under 700 subjects, a separate validation cohort made up of over 95 different subjects was used. The study combined high-throughput TCR immunosequencing, statistical association of individual TCRs with disease status, and machine learning to predict cytomegalovirus infection status. In a later analysis, previously published TCR beta repertoires from hundreds of donors were re-analyzed and high-resolution HLA genotyping was added so that TCR occurrence patterns could be studied. Rather than drawing on any new phenotypic data, the later analysis identified candidate immune exposures from TCR beta sequences and the way those sequences occurred across donors. An earlier analysis of roughly 600 of the donors used high-throughput TCR beta sequencing to judge whether each TCR beta V gene segment behaved as functional or pseudogenic. Donor age, sex, ethnicity and CMV serostatus were compiled alongside the repertoire data. A later genetic analysis used genome-wide SNP genotypes for about three fifths of the 666 donors, treating that subset as a discovery cohort. All discovery cohort repertoires had been generated on a single sequencing platform. HLA typing covered class I and class II loci at four-digit resolution. Typing coverage varied by locus: roughly 620-630 donors for A, B, C, DRB1 and DQB1; 500 to 550 for DQA1; about 600 for DPA1; some 470 for DPB1. Because of strong linkage in the cohort, roughly 5 DR-DQ haplotypes were treated as single units for association and clustering. Among some 410 genotyped donors of the cohort, an average of approximately 240,000 unique TCR beta nucleotide sequences was sequenced per donor, of which 15% to 20% were non-productive. The research as a whole found: Broadly in line with IMGT annotations, most TCR beta V segments showed up in productive rearrangements about 87% or about 30% of the time in an earlier analysis of approximately 600 of the donors. The earlier analysis of some 540 of the donors excluded around 17 rarely observed V segments, including chromosome 9 orphons, because counts were too low. A few of the identified cytomegalovirus-associated TCR beta chains were confirmed in vitro to be specific for cytomegalovirus antigens. Only TCR beta chains were sequenced in this cohort, and the absence of alpha or paired-chain data limited detectable features. A group of highly shared sequence variants was considered likely to be a technical artifact of the sequencing pipeline. When HLA alleles, especially DR and DQ, strongly co-occurred, TCR associations were difficult to assign to individual alleles. In a later analysis, HLA-associated TCR beta chains showed more clonal expansion and lower generation probabilities than non-associated chains that were equally common. In the study, 150 to 200 TCR beta chains were listed as associated with cytomegalovirus. CMV serostatus was the only immune exposure information available for the cohort. In a later analysis, 15,000 to 20,000 TCR beta sequences were associated with specific HLA alleles at a false discovery rate of 0.05. The authors suggested that the approach could potentially be extended to other disease states and immunological phenotypes. A further reported finding was that TCR beta sequences accurately predicted the HLA-A and HLA-B alleles for most subjects in the first cohort. In a later analysis, most CMV-associated TCR beta chains were found to appear HLA-restricted, with HLA associations seemingly driven largely by CMV exposure. According to a later analysis, TCR association rates differed among HLA loci, with DRB1 alleles showing the most associated TCRs and HLA-C alleles showing the fewest. According to a later genetic analysis, donors in an Asian-associated ancestry cluster had fewer N-insertions in productive TCRs than the roughly 660-donor mean. Some IMGT-functional V segments, including TRBV6-2 and TRBV6-3, could not be distinguished by the 87-base-pair reads and were therefore excluded. Roughly uniform sequencing depth across donors was assumed in presence/absence analyses, although this assumption may not hold. Most TCR sequences were seen in very few donors, while some public TCRs were found in many individuals. In both the original and validation cohorts, the classifier was reported to diagnose cytomegalovirus status with high specificity and sensitivity. Because some donors lacked HLA typing at each locus, the association tests relied only on the typed subset. Linkage disequilibrium might explain the correlated functional status among segregating V segments, but an unknown experimental factor could not be ruled out. A later genetic analysis associated a missense DCLRE1C variant with V-gene and J-gene trimming of TCR beta chains, and an independent cohort replicated the association. Several of the top co-occurrence clusters appeared to be linked to parvovirus B19, influenza, CMV and Epstein-Barr virus, according to a later analysis.

The cohort consisted of 650 to 850 healthy bone marrow donors. At the time of sampling, every cohort member was nominally healthy, though immune exposures that went unrecorded were likely present. The donor was CMV seronegative and belonged to the group of approximately 320 seronegative cohort members. Each donor provided a peripheral blood sample, and peripheral blood mononuclear cells were used for TCR beta sequencing. The Qiagen DNeasy Blood Extraction Kit was used to extract genomic DNA from the blood cell samples. In the case of this clone: Its specific antigen is unknown. Base qualities are not provided; no much larger clone lies one nucleotide away.

The method was the immunoSEQ multiplex PCR assay. The multiplex PCR relied on a mix of 60 forward primers for TCR Vbeta segments and 13 reverse primers for TCR Jbeta segments. The CDR3 region of rearranged TCR beta genes was amplified from genomic DNA with a multiplex PCR assay. Amplified TCR beta libraries were sequenced as 87-base-pair reads on the Illumina HiSeq System. For the original study's pipeline: Across the 640 or so repertoires, a later analysis counted 75 million to 90 million unique TCR beta chains, around 11 million of which were shared by at least two donors. A nearest-neighbor algorithm error-corrected the raw reads and collapsed the reads into unique sequences, merging closely related sequences to remove PCR and sequencing errors. V, D and J gene segments were assigned by aligning CDR3 sequences to IMGT reference sequences. For a sequence to be retained, a match of at least six nucleotides to both a V gene segment and a J gene segment was required. Rearrangements were classified as productive when the CDR3 lacked stop codons and remained in frame with V and J, and all other rearrangements were classified as non-productive. Following IMGT convention, CDR3 was defined as the stretch from the second conserved V-encoded cysteine up to the conserved J-encoded phenylalanine. In an earlier analysis of around 640 of the donors, sequences lacking an unambiguous match to a single V gene segment were excluded. An earlier analysis of a few hundred of the donors called V segments functional above 56.7% productive rearrangements and segregating when the between-donor standard deviation exceeded 5%. A statistical classification framework was built for diagnosing cytomegalovirus status from the catalog of TCR beta chain sequences. A later analysis assigned V and J genes by comparing TCR nucleotide sequences with IMGT/GENE-DB human TR gene sequences. The TCRdist pipeline was used in a later analysis to assign CDR3 sequences and most-parsimonious VDJ recombination scenarios. In a later analysis, each TCR beta chain was defined by its CDR3 amino acid sequence together with its V-gene family, and reads lacking a unique V-gene family were excluded. A later analysis removed nearly 600 highly shared, low-generation-probability nucleotide sequences to deal with suspected cross-contamination and a sequencing artifact. For each public chain, a later analysis derived a clonal expansion index from normalized ranks of inferred template counts within each repertoire. In a later analysis, generation probabilities were computed using a VDJ recombination model fitted to out-of-frame rearrangements, and the results were checked against IGoR. In a later analysis, hypergeometric tests were used to score TCR-TCR, TCR-HLA and TCR-CMV co-occurrence, with a repertoire-size bias correction applied to TCR pairs. A later analysis estimated false discovery rates by permuting HLA or CMV assignments 20 times. In a later analysis, co-occurring TCRs were grouped using DBSCAN, and TCRdist sequence similarity was added for clustering within HLA-allele-positive subsets. For co-occurrence clustering, repertoires with fewer than 30,000 or more than 120,000 public chains were excluded, along with several repertoires with anomalous nucleotide sharing. TCRdb provides this immuneACCESS table in a form limited to in-frame rearrangements. Some clones are lacking; in checked studies, under half of them reflect an unresolved V gene, and why the rest are absent is not known. The DNA gave D and trimming, while V, J and clone size come from that table. The sample includes about 160,000 clones, with approximately 78% observed a single time. The ten largest clones capture approximately 3.1% of the sample.

V is clipped by 0 bases and J by 3 bases, and the sequence between their germline boundaries is 17 bases long. The germline V gene (reference sequence) provides CDR1 LNHNV and CDR2 YYDKDF. CDR3 length: 17 amino acids, cysteine to phenylalanine. The only DNA kept is the CDR3, 51 bases in frame from the first base. Source material: PBMCs. The chain is made from TRBV15 and TRBJ1-1, with a tentative D gene TRBD1 over 6 matching bases. The clonotype originates from a woman in her thirties or forties in good health and CMV-seronegative. The DNA reads as follows: TGTGCCACCAGCAGAGATCTGGCAGGGGTTTGGGACACTGAAGCTTTCTTT. It translates as CATSRDLAGVWDTEAFF. The CDR3, completed at both ends by the reference TRBV15 and TRBJ1-1 genes, gives the full variable domain DAMVIQNPRYQVTQFGKPVTLSCSQTLNHNVMYWYQQKSSQAPKLLFHYYDKDFNNEADTPDNFQSRRPNTSFCFLDIRSPGLGDTAMYLCATSRDLAGVWDTEAFFGQGTRLTVV.